The rows below give T cell receptor beta chains drawn from one sample of a study of cytomegalovirus exposure and HLA in healthy donors. Clones were read by immunoSEQ multiplex PCR, and TCRdb kept only the in-frame ones, dropping some. The repertoire holds 150,000 to 200,000 clones, with over 80% as singletons. The sample taken for sequencing was PBMCs. The receptors were sampled from a man aged 35-49 years in good health and CMV-seronegative. CDR3s include the opening cysteine and the closing phenylalanine or tryptophan. A D gene is named only where the DNA matches it firmly. Not all rows give a size; the values are once, few, many and, for expanded clones, a class.

NA,NA,TRBJ1-1,TRBV28,CASSFGSNTEAFF,TGTGCCAGCAGTTTCGGTTCGAACACTGAAGCTTTCTTT
NA,NA,TRBJ1-1,TRBV23-1,CASSCAREAFF,TGCGCCAGCAGTTGCGCCAGGGAAGCTTTCTTT
NA,NA,TRBJ2-3,TRBV10-3,CAISESTRTDTQYF,TGTGCCATCAGTGAGTCGACACGCACAGATACGCAGTATTTT
TRBD2,NA,TRBJ2-5,TRBV4-2,CASSQAPQLAGETQYF,TGTGCCAGCAGCCAAGCCCCCCAACTAGCGGGAGAGACCCAGTACTTC
NA,NA,TRBJ2-7,TRBV28,CASTEGRWGSYEQYF,TGTGCCAGCACCGAGGGCCGGTGGGGCTCCTACGAGCAGTACTTC
NA,NA,TRBJ2-2,TRBV18,CASSLPLGEAGELFF,TGTGCCAGCTCTTTACCGCTCGGGGAAGCCGGGGAGCTGTTTTTT
NA,NA,TRBJ2-7,TRBV29-1,CSVEEPQGFSYEQYF,TGCAGCGTTGAAGAGCCACAGGGATTCTCCTACGAGCAGTACTTC
NA,once,TRBJ2-7,TRBV6-1,CASRPRGEGLGEQYF,TGTGCCAGCAGACCGAGGGGGGAGGGTCTCGGCGAGCAGTACTTC
TRBD2,few,TRBJ2-7,TRBV7-8,CASSLGLAGTAYEQYF,TGTGCCAGCAGCTTGGGGCTAGCGGGGACCGCCTACGAGCAGTACTTC
TRBD1,NA,TRBJ1-4,TRBV6-1,CASHTGATNEKLFF,TGTGCCAGCCATACAGGGGCAACTAATGAAAAACTGTTTTTT
NA,NA,TRBJ1-3,TRBV19,CASSLAGKAFGNTIYF,TGTGCCAGTAGTCTGGCAGGGAAGGCTTTTGGAAACACCATATATTTT
NA,NA,TRBJ2-1,TRBV28,CASSLDGSRSYEQFF,TGTGCCAGCAGTTTGGACGGGAGTAGAAGCTATGAGCAGTTCTTC
TRBD2,NA,TRBJ2-1,TRBV5-1,CASSPSGSFYNEQFF,TGCGCCAGCAGCCCCAGCGGGAGCTTCTACAATGAGCAGTTCTTC
NA,NA,TRBJ1-2,TRBV5-1,CASSLSTGNGGYTF,TGCGCCAGCAGCCTATCAACAGGGAATGGTGGCTACACCTTC
NA,NA,TRBJ2-2,TRBV5-6,CASSLGPSGELFF,TGTGCCAGCAGCTTGGGGCCCAGCGGGGAGCTGTTTTTT
NA,NA,TRBJ2-4,TRBV28,CASSPSLGQQNIQYF,TGTGCCAGCAGCCCCAGCCTCGGACAGCAAAACATTCAGTACTTC
NA,NA,TRBJ2-7,TRBV7-3,CASSLVKSYEQYF,TGTGCCAGCAGCTTAGTAAAATCCTACGAGCAGTACTTC
NA,NA,TRBJ1-1,TRBV6-5,CASSLIGGTEAFF,TGTGCCAGCAGTTTAATCGGGGGCACTGAAGCTTTCTTT
TRBD2,few,TRBJ2-3,TRBV5-1,CASSLDGGRSGDTQYF,TGCGCCAGCAGCTTGGACGGCGGGAGGAGTGGGGATACGCAGTATTTT
NA,NA,TRBJ1-2,TRBV25-1,CASSDTNYGYTF,TGTGCCAGCAGTGATACTAACTATGGCTACACCTTC